This T cell receptor beta chain came from a study of blood T cell repertoires in COVID-19. Using immunoSEQ multiplex PCR, the repertoire was profiled, and TCRdb retains in-frame clones only, with some absent. The sample records 40,000 or so clones, almost 90% being singletons. Losses at the gene ends were 10 bases for V and 2 bases for J; bases not matched to a gene: 7. The CDR3 is 13 amino acids. Germline V gives CDR1 SGHTA, CDR2 FQGNSA. Material: peripheral blood. V usage is TRBV7-2 and J usage is TRBJ2-5, with 7 bases aligning to TRBD2. The origin of this receptor is a human donor in a cohort sampled during active COVID-19. The CDR3 DNA sequence: TGTGCCACCGCTAGCGGCGCGCAAGAGACCCAGTACTTC. Protein product: CATASGAQETQYF.